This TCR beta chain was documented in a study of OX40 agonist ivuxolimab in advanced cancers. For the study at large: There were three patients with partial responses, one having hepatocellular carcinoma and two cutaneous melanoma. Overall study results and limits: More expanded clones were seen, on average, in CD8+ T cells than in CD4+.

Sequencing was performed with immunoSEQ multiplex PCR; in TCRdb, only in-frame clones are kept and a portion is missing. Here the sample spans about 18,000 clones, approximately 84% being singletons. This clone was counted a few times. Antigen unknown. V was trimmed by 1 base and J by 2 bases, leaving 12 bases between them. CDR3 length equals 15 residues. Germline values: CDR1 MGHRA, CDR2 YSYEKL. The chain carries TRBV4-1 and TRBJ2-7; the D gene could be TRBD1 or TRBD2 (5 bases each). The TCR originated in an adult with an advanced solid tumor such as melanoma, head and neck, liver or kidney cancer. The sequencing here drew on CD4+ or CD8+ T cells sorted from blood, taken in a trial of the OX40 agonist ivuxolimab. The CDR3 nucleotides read TGCGCCAGCAGCCAAGCCGAGGGGCACACCTACGAGCAGTACTTC. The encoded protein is CASSQAEGHTYEQYF.